These 27 T cell receptor beta chains were sequenced from one sample in a study of identical twins. TCRdb ran MiXCR on the 5' RACE reads and lists one entry per CDR3 protein. The sample holds under 900,000 distinct CDR3 sequences, around 12% seen once. This same sample was also part of a study on yellow fever vaccine responses in identical twins.

The source material was PBMCs. The receptor source for this set is a woman under 30 in good health.

The table lists this clonotype with many counts. The J gene is TRBJ2-7, the V gene TRBV12-3 or TRBV12-4; no firm D call. The CDR3 spans 13 residues. Trimming took 3 bases from V and 6 from J, leaving 12 bases between them. Here the CDR3 reads CASSFSSFSEQYF. CDR3 DNA: TGTGCCAGCAGTTTCTCTAGTTTCTCCGAGCAGTACTTC.

In this sample, this clonotype turned up a few times. V gene TRBV20-1 combines with J gene TRBJ2-1, with 10 bases matching TRBD2. The CDR3 runs 15 residues. The J segment lost 7 bases and the V segment lost 2 bases, leaving 8 bases of the junction unmatched. Germline CDR1 reads DFQATT; CDR2 reads SNEGSKA (reference sequence). CDR3 in amino acids: CSARLQAGGHNEQFF. The CDR3, as DNA: TGCAGTGCTAGACTTCAAGCGGGAGGGCATAATGAGCAGTTCTTC.

This chain's CDR3 is CASSLRQWEPEYV. CDR3 in DNA: TGCGCCAGCAGCTTGCGGCAGTGGGAGCCAGAGTACGTC. The chain uses TRBV5-1 and TRBJ2-7; D perhaps matches TRBD2 (5 bases). V lost 1 base and J 11 bases, leaving 16 bases between the germline ends. CDR1 and CDR2 (germline): SGHRS, YFSETQ. The CDR3 sequence is 13 residues long.

The rearrangement uses TRBV9 and TRBJ2-7; TRBD2 might be the D (6 bases). Per the germline V gene, CDR1 is SGDLS and CDR2 is YYNGEE. The CDR3 runs to 13 residues. Trimming pared 0 bases from V and 3 bases from J, leaving 7 bases between. The CDR3 sequence: CASSVEDYYEQYF. Here the CDR3 DNA reads TGTGCCAGCAGCGTAGAGGACTACTACGAGCAGTACTTC. Full variable domain (remainder filled in from reference TRBV9 and TRBJ2-7): DSGVTQTPKHLITATGQRVTLRCSPRSGDLSVYWYQQSLDQGLQFLIQYYNGEERAKGNILERFSAQQFPDLHSELNLSSLELGDSALYFCASSVEDYYEQYFGPGTRLTVT.

The rearrangement joins TRBV2 to TRBJ2-1, with 9 bases that match TRBD2. From germline, CDR1 is SNHLY and CDR2 FYNNEI. The junction had 7 bases not matched to a gene; V was cut back by 2 bases and J by 5 bases. This CDR3 region has 16 residues. The CDR3 here is CASSEFGLAGNNEQFF. As DNA, the CDR3 is TGTGCCAGCAGTGAATTCGGGCTAGCGGGAAACAATGAGCAGTTCTTC. Full variable domain (outside the CDR3, taken from reference TRBV2 and TRBJ2-1): EPEVTQTPSHQVTQMGQEVILRCVPISNHLYFYWYRQILGQKVEFLVSFYNNEISEKSEIFDDQFSVERPDGSNFTLKIRSTKLEDSAMYFCASSEFGLAGNNEQFFGPGTRLTVL.

In its sample, this clonotype was seen a few times. The gene calls are TRBV11-2 and TRBJ2-1; D remains unclear. The CDR3 length is 14 residues. Germline V CDR1 and CDR2: SGHAT, FQNNGV. The V gene lost 5 bases and the J gene lost 5 bases, with 13 bases spanning the gap. The CDR3 is CASSPFLPNNEQFF. The CDR3 coding sequence is TGTGCCAGCAGCCCTTTTCTACCTAACAATGAGCAGTTCTTC.

There are a few counts of this clonotype. The chain is built from TRBV5-1 and TRBJ2-7, with 7 bases lining up with TRBD1. From germline, CDR1 is SGHRS and CDR2 YFSETQ. The CDR3 sequence is 17 residues long. The J segment lost 1 base and the V segment lost 0 bases, leaving 10 bases of the junction unmatched. This chain's CDR3 is CASSLGLSTGPSYEQYF. DNA of the CDR3: TGCGCCAGCAGCTTGGGGTTGTCGACAGGGCCTTCCTACGAGCAGTACTTC.

In this sample, this clonotype turned up many times. The rearrangement uses TRBV12-3 or TRBV12-4 and TRBJ1-4; 7 bases are a match to TRBD1. Germline trimming cut 5 bases from V and 16 bases from J; bases unmatched to any gene: 10. The CDR3 contains 12 residues. The CDR3 DNA is TGTGCCAGCAGTCCGGACCGGGACAGACAGTTTTTT. Translated, it gives CASSPDRDRQFF.

This chain connects TRBV18 to TRBJ2-3; D might be TRBD2 (7 bases). V lost 5 bases, J lost 2 bases, and 23 bases lay in between. Germline loops: CDR1 KGHSH, CDR2 LQKENI. The CDR3 extends over 18 amino acids. CDR3 sequence reads: CASSSSGGTIKNTDTQYF. DNA of the CDR3: TGTGCCAGCTCATCTTCGGGGGGCACTATCAAAAACACAGATACGCAGTATTTT.

J is TRBJ2-1 and V is TRBV25-1; D may be TRBD1 or TRBD2 (5 bases each). Germline V gene data show CDR1 as MGHDK and CDR2 as SYGVNS. V dropped 3 bases and J dropped 2 bases, with 11 bases sitting between them. The CDR3 is made up of 15 amino acids. CDR3 DNA sequence: TGTGCCAGCAGTGATGGGGGTGGAGCCTACAATGAGCAGTTCTTC. This sequence encodes CASSDGGGAYNEQFF.

This clonotype turned up a few times. The chain recombines TRBV24-1 with TRBJ2-5; 11 bases map to TRBD2. This CDR3 comprises 17 residues. Per the germline V gene, CDR1 is KGHDR and CDR2 is SFDVKD. J was trimmed by 1 base and V by 4 bases; bases with no gene match: 7. Here the CDR3 reads CATSDFETSGVQETQYF. CDR3 coding DNA: TGTGCCACCAGTGACTTCGAGACTAGCGGGGTCCAAGAGACCCAGTACTTC.

This clonotype was detected many times. J is TRBJ2-7 and V is TRBV20-1, with TRBD2 matching 16 bases. Germline trimming cut 6 bases from V and 2 bases from J; bases unmatched to any gene: 10. Germline values: CDR1 DFQATT, CDR2 SNEGSKA (reference sequence). This CDR3 is built from 17 residues. CDR3 nucleotide sequence: TGCAGTGCCTTTTTCCCGGGACTAGCGGGAGGGCCCTACGAGCAGTACTTC. Translating it yields CSAFFPGLAGGPYEQYF.

This clonotype has just a few counts. The chain employs TRBV7-8 and TRBJ1-4; D call uncertain. Germline V gene data show CDR1 as SGHVS and CDR2 as FQNEAQ. This CDR3 is 14 amino acids long. Trimming took off 3 bases at V and 7 bases at J, with 12 bases between the two ends. CDR3 residues: CASSLGTSGEKLFF. The CDR3, as DNA: TGTGCCAGCAGCTTGGGCACCTCTGGTGAAAAACTGTTTTTT. Combining the CDR3 with reference TRBV7-8 and TRBJ1-4 gives the whole variable domain GAGVSQSPRYKVAKRGQDVALRCDPISGHVSLFWYQQALGQGPEFLTYFQNEAQLDKSGLPSDRFFAERPEGSVSTLKIQRTQQEDSAVYLCASSLGTSGEKLFFGSGTQLSVL.

The V call is TRBV3-1, the J call TRBJ1-2, with unresolved D. CDR3 length equals 13 residues. Germline CDR1 reads LGHDT; CDR2 reads YNNKEL (reference sequence). V lost 0 bases and J 5 bases, leaving 7 bases between the germline ends. The CDR3 loop is CASSQEWIYGYTF. The CDR3 coding sequence is TGTGCCAGCAGCCAAGAGTGGATTTATGGCTACACCTTC.

This clonotype appeared many times. This chain joins TRBV6-1 and TRBJ1-6; 7 bases line up with TRBD1. Germline V gene lookup returns CDR1 MNHNS and CDR2 SASEGT. Unmatched junction bases numbered 4, after V lost 4 bases and J lost 7 bases. The CDR3 totals 14 residues. The CDR3 DNA sequence: TGTGCCAGCAGTGGACAGGGCCTAAATTCACCCCTCCACTTT. This translates into CASSGQGLNSPLHF.

A few counts support this clonotype. Written as DNA, the CDR3 is TGTGCCAGCAGCTCTACAGGGGACCTGTACTGGGACACTGAAGCTTTCTTT. Protein: CASSSTGDLYWDTEAFF. J is TRBJ1-1 and V is TRBV5-8, with 7 nucleotides matching TRBD1. Germline values: CDR1 SGHTS, CDR2 YDEGEE. CDR3 length equals 17 residues. The J segment lost 3 bases and the V segment lost 3 bases, leaving 14 bases of the junction unmatched.

The chain couples TRBV12-3 or TRBV12-4 to TRBJ1-2, with D maybe TRBD1 (5 bases). The CDR3 contains 14 residues. Deletions cut 5 bases from V and 1 base from J, with 11 bases between. The CDR3 coding sequence is TGTGCCAGCAGTCTGAGACAGAATAACTATGGCTACACCTTC. Amino acids: CASSLRQNNYGYTF.

The genes are TRBV4-1 and TRBJ2-5; D uncertain. Trimming took off 4 bases at V and 3 bases at J, with 15 bases between the two ends. The CDR3 is 15 residues long. From germline, CDR1 is MGHRA and CDR2 YSYEKL. In DNA, the CDR3 is TGCGCCAGCAGCCCCTCTTCTAGTGCCAAAGAGACCCAGTACTTC. Translated: CASSPSSSAKETQYF.

This clonotype was counted ten times or more. This sequence joins TRBV5-1 and TRBJ1-2; D is perhaps TRBD1 (6 bases). Germline V gene sequence: CDR1 SGHRS, CDR2 YFSETQ. V lost 0 bases and J lost 3, with 12 bases in between. The CDR3 extends over 15 amino acids. The CDR3 region is CASSLADRHHYGYTF. The CDR3 coding sequence is TGCGCCAGCAGCTTGGCCGACAGGCACCACTATGGCTACACCTTC. The full variable domain, completed using reference TRBV5-1 and TRBJ1-2, is KAGVTQTPRYLIKTRGQQVTLSCSPISGHRSVSWYQQTPGQGLQFLFEYFSETQRNKGNFPGRFSGRQFSNSRSEMNVSTLELGDSALYLCASSLADRHHYGYTFGSGTRLTVV.

The chain is built from TRBV20-1 and TRBJ1-2; TRBD1 matches at 7 bases. The V gene's germline CDR1 is DFQATT and CDR2 SNEGSKA (reference sequence). V dropped 2 bases and J dropped 6; count of bases not matched to a gene: 3. The CDR3 is 12 amino acids. CDR3 DNA sequence: TGCAGTGCTAGACAGGGGGGGGATGGCTACACCTTC. Its translation is CSARQGGDGYTF.

This clonotype was counted a few times. The rearrangement uses TRBV14 and TRBJ2-7, with a tentative D call TRBD2 (5 bases). The germline CDR1 and CDR2 sequences are SGHDN and FVKESK. Trimming pared 5 bases from V and 4 bases from J, leaving 12 bases between. The CDR3 has 13 amino acids. CDR3 protein: CASSNERGYEQYF. The CDR3, as DNA: TGTGCCAGCAGCAACGAACGGGGTTACGAGCAGTACTTC.

V and J are TRBV24-1 and TRBJ2-5, with D unresolved. This CDR3 is built from 15 residues. Trimming stripped 0 bases from V and 4 bases from J, with 11 bases between. CDR1 KGHDR and CDR2 SFDVKD come from the germline V gene. CDR3 coding DNA: TGTGCCACCAGTGATTTGAAGGCAGGTCGAGAGACCCAGTACTTC. This codes for CATSDLKAGRETQYF.

The chain uses TRBV28 and TRBJ2-7; TRBD1 or TRBD2 may be the D gene (5 bases each). Germline V gene lookup returns CDR1 MDHEN and CDR2 SYDVKM. V shed 2 bases and J shed 1 base, with 18 bases lying between them. The CDR3 has 17 amino acids. The CDR3 region has the DNA TGTGCCAGCAGTTTAATTGGGATGCCGGGACGGTCCTACGAGCAGTACTTC. This translates into CASSLIGMPGRSYEQYF.

There are a few counts of this clonotype. J is TRBJ2-1 and V is TRBV5-6, with 11 bases fitting TRBD2. In germline, CDR1 is SGHDT, CDR2 YYEEEE. CDR3 length: 14 amino acids. J was trimmed by 9 bases and V by 4 bases; bases with no gene match: 6. CDR3 sequence (DNA): TGTGCCAGCAGCAATGGACTAGCGGGTGGTGAGCAGTTCTTC. Translating gives CASSNGLAGGEQFF.

In regard to this clonotype: This may stem from a read error, because a much larger clone lies one nucleotide away. The chain combines TRBV10-3 with TRBJ2-7; D unclear. Germline loops: CDR1 ENHRY, CDR2 SYGVKD. The CDR3 length is 11 residues. The CDR3 nucleotides are TGTTCCATCAGTGAAGTCCACGAGCAGTACTTC. Its translation: CSISEVHEQYF.

This clonotype was recorded once. J is TRBJ2-1 and V is TRBV10-2; 8 bases match TRBD2. With 8 bases clipped from V and 7 bases from J, the junction kept 13 bases outside the gene matches. Germline lookup yields CDR1 WSHSY and CDR2 SAAADI. This CDR3 has 15 residues. The CDR3 region has the DNA TGCGCCAGCCTCTCCCTAGGGACTAGTTTAAATGAGCAGTTCTTC. This encodes CASLSLGTSLNEQFF.

This clonotype was seen only a few times. The chain has TRBV4-1 and TRBJ1-2; TRBD1 matches at 9 bases. With 2 bases clipped from V and 5 bases from J, the junction kept 6 bases outside the gene matches. Germline CDR1 MGHRA, CDR2 YSYEKL. The CDR3 covers 15 residues. CDR3: CASSQPGQGDYGYTF. The CDR3 DNA follows: TGCGCCAGCAGCCAACCGGGACAGGGAGATTATGGCTACACCTTC.